What follows is one TCR beta chain and its context. Germline values: CDR1 MDHEN, CDR2 SYDVKM. The CDR3 consists of 14 residues. V was trimmed by 3 bases and J by 0 bases, leaving 8 bases between them. TCRdb's copy holds only in-frame clones and misses some; the assay was immunoSEQ multiplex PCR. The sample lists about 72,000 clones, about nine tenths occurring once. The data derive from a study of T cell responses to AZD1222 COVID-19 vaccine. This chain joins TRBV28 and TRBJ1-1; D gene uncertain. The material sequenced was peripheral blood, taken 28 days after the second AZD1222 dose. The clonotype comes from an adult who received the AZD1222 COVID-19 vaccine. The CDR3 reads CASSFPGLNTEAFF. DNA of the CDR3: TGTGCCAGCAGTTTTCCAGGCTTGAACACTGAAGCTTTCTTT.